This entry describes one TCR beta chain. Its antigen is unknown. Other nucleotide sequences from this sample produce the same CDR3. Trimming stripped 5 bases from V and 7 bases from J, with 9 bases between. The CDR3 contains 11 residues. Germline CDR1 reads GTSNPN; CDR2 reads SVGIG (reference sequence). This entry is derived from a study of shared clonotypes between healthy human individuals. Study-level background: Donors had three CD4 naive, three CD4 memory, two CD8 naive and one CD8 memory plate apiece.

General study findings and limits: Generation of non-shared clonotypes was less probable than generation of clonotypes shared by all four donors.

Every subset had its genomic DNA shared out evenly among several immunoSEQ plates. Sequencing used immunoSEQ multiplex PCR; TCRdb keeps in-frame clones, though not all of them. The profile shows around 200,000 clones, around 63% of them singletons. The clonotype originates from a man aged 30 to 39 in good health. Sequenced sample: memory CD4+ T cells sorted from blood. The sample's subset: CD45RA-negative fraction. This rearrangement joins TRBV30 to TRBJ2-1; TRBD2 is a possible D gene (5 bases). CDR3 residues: CAWAGGNEQFF. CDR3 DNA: TGTGCCTGGGCGGGCGGTAATGAGCAGTTCTTC.